One sample yielded the 12 T cell receptor beta chains listed below, sequenced in a study of beta chain features in type 1 diabetes. Overall study results and limits: Researchers report that Type 1 diabetes patients had moderately but significantly shorter TCRB CDR3s across all four CD4+ subsets.

No antigen is known for these receptors. Every isolated RNA sample was fully reverse transcribed, so sequencing captured expressed TCRB transcripts. TCRdb's copy holds only in-frame clones and misses some; the assay was immunoSEQ multiplex PCR. Of about 650,000 clones in the sample, 9.5% to 15% are singletons; the top ten hold 0.095% to 0.15%. Sequencing input: naive CD4+ T cells from blood. The receptors here all came from a man aged 25-45 years with type 1 diabetes.

This clone was seen more than once but under ten times. The chain is built from TRBV4-2 and TRBJ2-2; D is possibly TRBD2 (6 bases). The V gene lost 4 bases and the J gene lost 6 bases, with 9 bases spanning the gap. The CDR3 runs 13 residues. Germline loops: CDR1 LGHNA, CDR2 YNFKEQ. Here the CDR3 reads CASSLGEAGELFF. The CDR3 nucleotides read TGTGCCAGCAGCCTTGGGGAGGCCGGGGAGCTGTTTTTT.

This chain connects TRBV7-9 to TRBJ2-7, with 7 bases fitting TRBD1. CDR1 is SEHNR and CDR2 is FQNEAQ in the germline V gene (reference sequence). The CDR3 runs 15 residues. V lost 1 base and J lost 4; bases outside the gene matches: 7. The CDR3 spells CASSLVGQGEYEQYF. As DNA, the CDR3 is TGTGCCAGCAGCTTAGTAGGGCAGGGGGAATACGAGCAGTACTTC.

The V call is TRBV18, the J call TRBJ2-3, with D hard to call. The CDR3 has 15 amino acids. Germline CDR1 reads KGHSH; CDR2 reads LQKENI. The V gene lost 5 bases and the J gene lost 1 base, with 13 bases spanning the gap. The CDR3 spells CASSSTRSGTDTQYF. CDR3 DNA: TGTGCCAGCTCATCGACTCGCTCCGGCACAGATACGCAGTATTTT. The complete variable domain, with remaining parts taken from reference TRBV18 and TRBJ2-3, reads NAGVMQNPRHLVRRRGQEARLRCSPMKGHSHVYWYRQLPEEGLKFMVYLQKENIIDESGMPKERFSAEFPKEGPSILRIQQVVRGDSAAYFCASSSTRSGTDTQYFGPGTRLTVL.

This clone turned up a few times. The genes are TRBV5-6 and TRBJ1-2, with D perhaps TRBD1 (5 bases). The V and J ends lost 3 bases and 4 bases respectively, with 13 bases between them. Germline CDR1 SGHDT, CDR2 YYEEEE. The CDR3 sequence is 14 residues long. The CDR3 loop is CASSSGATAYGYTF. CDR3 coding DNA: TGTGCCAGCAGCTCCGGGGCTACTGCCTATGGCTACACCTTC. The full variable domain, completed using reference TRBV5-6 and TRBJ1-2, is DAGVTQSPTHLIKTRGQQVTLRCSPKSGHDTVSWYQQALGQGPQFIFQYYEEEERQRGNFPDRFSGHQFPNYSSELNVNALLLGDSALYLCASSSGATAYGYTFGSGTRLTVV.

In this sample, this clone turned up a few times. This sequence joins TRBV7-2 and TRBJ1-2; tentative D call: TRBD1 (5 bases). This CDR3 is built from 15 residues. V was shortened by 6 bases and J by 4 bases, with 18 bases between the two germline ends. Germline CDR1 is SGHTA and CDR2 is FQGNSA. Written as DNA, the CDR3 is TGTGCCAGCAGGACCAACTCGGGTCAGGGCTATGGCTACACCTTC. Encoded protein: CASRTNSGQGYGYTF.

This clone was observed a few times. In nucleotides, the CDR3 is TGTGCCAGCGGATCACAGGGAGGGTATGGCTACACCTTC. Encoded protein: CASGSQGGYGYTF. This sequence joins TRBV11-2 and TRBJ1-2; D might be TRBD1 (6 bases). Germline CDR1 and CDR2: SGHAT and FQNNGV. With 8 bases removed from V and 5 bases from J, the gap between germline ends came to 15 bases. This CDR3 is 13 amino acids long.

The rearrangement joins TRBV4-2 to TRBJ1-2, with D perhaps TRBD1 (5 bases). The CDR3 is 15 residues long. Trimming left V 6 bases short and J 4 bases short, with 18 bases between. Germline lookup yields CDR1 LGHNA and CDR2 YNFKEQ. The CDR3 DNA sequence: TGTGCCAGCAGTTCCGACCGTGGAGGGGCCTATGGCTACACCTTC. It encodes CASSSDRGGAYGYTF.

The rearrangement joins TRBV6-5 to TRBJ2-7; the match to TRBD2 covers 13 bases. The CDR3 has 15 residues. The V segment lost 5 bases and the J segment 0 bases; nucleotides outside the gene matches: 1. In germline, CDR1 is MNHEY, CDR2 SVGAGI. CDR3 DNA: TGTGCCAGCAGTGGACTAGCGGGGGCCTCCTACGAGCAGTACTTC. It codes for CASSGLAGASYEQYF.

The J gene is TRBJ2-4, the V gene TRBV13; 8 positions agree with TRBD1. After removal of 5 bases from V and 7 bases from J, the junction contained 10 bases not matched to a gene. This CDR3 is 15 amino acids long. The V gene's germline CDR1 is PRHDT and CDR2 FYEKMQ (reference sequence). CDR3 in amino acids: CASSLRGTGSNIQYF. CDR3 nucleotides: TGTGCCAGCAGCCTCCGGGGGACAGGAAGCAACATTCAGTACTTC.

The V and J genes are TRBV7-2 and TRBJ1-3; perhaps TRBD1 as D (5 bases). Germline CDR1 SGHTA, CDR2 FQGNSA. The CDR3 loop spans 13 amino acids. Trimming took 9 bases from V and 0 from J, leaving 9 bases between them. This CDR3 is CASRQSSGNTIYF. In DNA form, the CDR3 reads TGTGCCAGTAGACAGAGCTCTGGAAACACCATATATTTT.

The chain recombines TRBV7-2 with TRBJ1-4; D call uncertain. The CDR3 is 17 residues long. V gave up 2 bases and J gave up 4 bases, with 17 bases separating them. Germline loops: CDR1 SGHTA, CDR2 FQGNSA. CDR3 protein: CASSLMSSAGVNEKLFF. In DNA, the CDR3 is TGTGCCAGCAGCTTAATGAGTTCGGCAGGAGTTAATGAAAAACTGTTTTTT.

This clone was seen a few times. This rearrangement joins TRBV28 to TRBJ2-3; D remains unclear. Per the germline V gene, CDR1 is MDHEN and CDR2 is SYDVKM. This CDR3 is built from 18 residues. Trimming removed 5 bases from V and 2 bases from J, with 23 bases in between. Here the CDR3 DNA reads TGTGCCAGCAGTCCCTCTGGGCACCTCGAACTACCCACAGATACGCAGTATTTT. Its translation: CASSPSGHLELPTDTQYF.